This is a list of T cell receptor beta chains from one sample in a study of technical replicates of blood from several donors. TCRdb keeps only in-frame clones here, not all; method: immunoSEQ multiplex PCR. This sample yields 98,000 or so clones, of which 95% are seen a single time; 0.21% belongs to the top ten. The sample comprised T cells isolated from PBMCs. The receptors shown here come from a human donor in good health. Each CDR3 is given with its conserved first and last residue. The order of the fields is CDR3 length, D gene, J gene, V gene, clone size, CDR3 DNA, CDR3 protein. D genes are given only for firm matches. Size values are once, few and many counts, or a class for expanded clones, and some rows have none.

cdr3_length: 15; d_call: TRBD2; j_call: TRBJ2-5; v_call: TRBV6-6; clone_size: .; cdr3_nt: TGTGCCAGCAGTTCCAGCGGGGGTTTCGTAGAGACCCAGTACTTC; cdr3_aa: CASSSSGGFVETQYF
cdr3_length: 12; d_call: .; j_call: TRBJ1-6; v_call: TRBV28; clone_size: .; cdr3_nt: TGTGCCAGCAGTTTAAGCGGTTCACCCCTCCACTTT; cdr3_aa: CASSLSGSPLHF
cdr3_length: 13; d_call: .; j_call: TRBJ2-7; v_call: TRBV5-4; clone_size: .; cdr3_nt: TGTGCCAGCAGTCGTTCCGATCAGGACGAGCAGTACTTC; cdr3_aa: CASSRSDQDEQYF
cdr3_length: 13; d_call: .; j_call: TRBJ1-1; v_call: TRBV5-5; clone_size: .; cdr3_nt: TGTGCCAGCAGCAGGGGACTCAACACTGAAGCTTTCTTT; cdr3_aa: CASSRGLNTEAFF
cdr3_length: 12; d_call: .; j_call: TRBJ2-1; v_call: TRBV19; clone_size: .; cdr3_nt: TGTGCCAGTAGTTCAGGGCCCGAGGTTTCGTTCTTC; cdr3_aa: CASSSGPEVSFF
cdr3_length: 14; d_call: TRBD1; j_call: TRBJ1-2; v_call: TRBV6-1; clone_size: .; cdr3_nt: TGTGCCAGCAGTCTGATACAGGGGAACTATGGCTACACCTTC; cdr3_aa: CASSLIQGNYGYTF
cdr3_length: 14; d_call: .; j_call: TRBJ2-5; v_call: TRBV5-4; clone_size: .; cdr3_nt: TGTGCCAGCAGCTTGGAATGGAGCCAAGAGACCCAGTACTTC; cdr3_aa: CASSLEWSQETQYF
cdr3_length: 13; d_call: TRBD2; j_call: TRBJ2-5; v_call: TRBV19; clone_size: .; cdr3_nt: TGTGCCAGTCAGCGGGAGGGGGGAGAGACCCAGTACTTC; cdr3_aa: CASQREGGETQYF
cdr3_length: 12; d_call: .; j_call: TRBJ2-1; v_call: TRBV6-1; clone_size: .; cdr3_nt: TGTGCCACGCAATCTGGGGGGAATGAGCAGTTCTTC; cdr3_aa: CATQSGGNEQFF
cdr3_length: 15; d_call: TRBD1; j_call: TRBJ2-7; v_call: TRBV27; clone_size: .; cdr3_nt: TGTGCCAGAACCCTGACCGGGACAGGGTTCGACGAGCAGTACTTC; cdr3_aa: CARTLTGTGFDEQYF
cdr3_length: 18; d_call: TRBD1; j_call: TRBJ2-7; v_call: TRBV5-1; clone_size: .; cdr3_nt: TGCGCCAGCAGCTTGGGATTACAGGGGGCGAGGATCTCCTACGAGCAGTACTTC; cdr3_aa: CASSLGLQGARISYEQYF
cdr3_length: 17; d_call: TRBD1; j_call: TRBJ2-1; v_call: TRBV4-1; clone_size: .; cdr3_nt: TGCGCCAGCAGCCGCCCGGACAGGGGCCGACAATACAATGAGCAGTTCTTC; cdr3_aa: CASSRPDRGRQYNEQFF
cdr3_length: 16; d_call: .; j_call: TRBJ2-7; v_call: TRBV7-8; clone_size: .; cdr3_nt: TGTGCCAGCAGCTTAGTTGGGGGGACAGTGGGAATCGAGCAGTACTTC; cdr3_aa: CASSLVGGTVGIEQYF
cdr3_length: 14; d_call: .; j_call: TRBJ2-2; v_call: TRBV10-3; clone_size: .; cdr3_nt: TGTGCCATCAGTGAAGAGAGTCATGCCGGGGAGCTGTTTTTT; cdr3_aa: CAISEESHAGELFF
cdr3_length: 17; d_call: TRBD2; j_call: TRBJ2-1; v_call: TRBV4-1; clone_size: .; cdr3_nt: TGCGCCAGCAGCCCAACTAGCGGGGGAAGCTCCTACAATGAGCAGTTCTTC; cdr3_aa: CASSPTSGGSSYNEQFF
cdr3_length: 17; d_call: .; j_call: TRBJ1-5; v_call: TRBV5-6; clone_size: .; cdr3_nt: TGTGCCAGCAGCTTGCCCTGGACAGATTCTCCTCGTAAGCCCCAGCATTTT; cdr3_aa: CASSLPWTDSPRKPQHF
cdr3_length: 12; d_call: .; j_call: TRBJ2-7; v_call: TRBV11-3; clone_size: .; cdr3_nt: TGTGCCAGCAGCTTTTCTCTCTACGAGCAGTACTTC; cdr3_aa: CASSFSLYEQYF
cdr3_length: 12; d_call: .; j_call: TRBJ1-2; v_call: TRBV28; clone_size: .; cdr3_nt: TGTGCCAGCAGTTTGGGGGGCTATGGCTACACCTTC; cdr3_aa: CASSLGGYGYTF
cdr3_length: 17; d_call: .; j_call: TRBJ2-3; v_call: TRBV4-1; clone_size: .; cdr3_nt: TGCGCCAGCAGCCCAGGCATTCGGACTCCTAGCACAGATACGCAGTATTTT; cdr3_aa: CASSPGIRTPSTDTQYF
cdr3_length: 16; d_call: TRBD1; j_call: TRBJ2-2; v_call: TRBV28; clone_size: .; cdr3_nt: TGTGCCAGCAGTTTCCTGAGACAGGGTCCTTCCGGGGAGCTGTTTTTT; cdr3_aa: CASSFLRQGPSGELFF
cdr3_length: 18; d_call: TRBD1; j_call: TRBJ1-4; v_call: TRBV12-5; clone_size: .; cdr3_nt: TGTGCTAGTGGTTTGACCCCGACAGGGTTGAAGGATAATGAAAAACTGTTTTTT; cdr3_aa: CASGLTPTGLKDNEKLFF
cdr3_length: 14; d_call: .; j_call: TRBJ1-2; v_call: TRBV4-1; clone_size: .; cdr3_nt: TGCGCCAGCAGCCAAGAGACTGGAAACTATGGCTACACCTTC; cdr3_aa: CASSQETGNYGYTF
cdr3_length: 14; d_call: .; j_call: TRBJ2-4; v_call: TRBV15; clone_size: .; cdr3_nt: TGTGCCACCCGAGAGGGGGGGCCCAAAAACATTCAGTACTTC; cdr3_aa: CATREGGPKNIQYF
cdr3_length: 13; d_call: TRBD1; j_call: TRBJ1-5; v_call: TRBV19; clone_size: .; cdr3_nt: TGTGCCAGTCATTACAGGGGAAATCAGCCCCAGCATTTT; cdr3_aa: CASHYRGNQPQHF
cdr3_length: 17; d_call: TRBD1; j_call: TRBJ2-4; v_call: TRBV19; clone_size: .; cdr3_nt: TGTGCCAGTAGCCCGGACAGGGGGCTTTTAGCCAAAAACATTCAGTACTTC; cdr3_aa: CASSPDRGLLAKNIQYF
cdr3_length: 12; d_call: .; j_call: TRBJ2-1; v_call: TRBV5-8; clone_size: .; cdr3_nt: TGTGCCAGCAGCTTGTTTCGGAGTGAGCAGTTCTTC; cdr3_aa: CASSLFRSEQFF
cdr3_length: 12; d_call: .; j_call: TRBJ1-2; v_call: TRBV28; clone_size: .; cdr3_nt: TGTGCCAGCAGTACAGGAGTATATGGCTACACCTTC; cdr3_aa: CASSTGVYGYTF
cdr3_length: 12; d_call: .; j_call: TRBJ1-2; v_call: TRBV5-4; clone_size: .; cdr3_nt: TGTGCCGAGTCGGGGGGCGCGGGTGGCTACACCTTC; cdr3_aa: CAESGGAGGYTF
cdr3_length: 13; d_call: TRBD1; j_call: TRBJ2-7; v_call: TRBV2; clone_size: .; cdr3_nt: TGTGCCAGCAGCCGCACGGGACAGTACGAGCAGTACTTC; cdr3_aa: CASSRTGQYEQYF
cdr3_length: 9; d_call: .; j_call: TRBJ1-1; v_call: TRBV13; clone_size: .; cdr3_nt: TGTGGCTATGACACTGAAGCTTTCTTT; cdr3_aa: CGYDTEAFF
cdr3_length: 14; d_call: .; j_call: TRBJ1-4; v_call: TRBV25-1; clone_size: .; cdr3_nt: TGTGCCAGCAGCGGGGGGCAGTTTAATGAAAAACTGTTTTTT; cdr3_aa: CASSGGQFNEKLFF
cdr3_length: 13; d_call: .; j_call: TRBJ2-7; v_call: TRBV5-5; clone_size: .; cdr3_nt: TGTGCCAGCAGCCATGACTATTACGGGGAGCAGTACTTC; cdr3_aa: CASSHDYYGEQYF
cdr3_length: 15; d_call: TRBD1; j_call: TRBJ1-6; v_call: TRBV6-5; clone_size: .; cdr3_nt: TGTGCCAGCAGTCAAGGACAGGGGATAGTCTCACCCCTCCACTTT; cdr3_aa: CASSQGQGIVSPLHF
cdr3_length: 16; d_call: .; j_call: TRBJ1-1; v_call: TRBV6-5; clone_size: once; cdr3_nt: TGTGCCAGCAGTTACTTCAGGGGACCCCCGCAGCTTGTAGCTTTCTTT; cdr3_aa: CASSYFRGPPQLVAFF
cdr3_length: 15; d_call: TRBD1; j_call: TRBJ1-6; v_call: TRBV5-8; clone_size: .; cdr3_nt: TGTGCCAGCAGCTTGGGACAGGGGTTTTGGTCACCCCTCCACTTT; cdr3_aa: CASSLGQGFWSPLHF
cdr3_length: 16; d_call: TRBD2; j_call: TRBJ2-2; v_call: TRBV5-1; clone_size: .; cdr3_nt: TGCGCCAGCAGCTCCGGACTAGCGGGGGACACCGGGGAGCTGTTTTTT; cdr3_aa: CASSSGLAGDTGELFF
cdr3_length: 19; d_call: TRBD2; j_call: TRBJ2-5; v_call: TRBV4-1; clone_size: .; cdr3_nt: TGCGCCAGCAGCCAGCCAGGGACTAGCGGGGGCCTAATCCAAGAGACCCAGTACTTC; cdr3_aa: CASSQPGTSGGLIQETQYF
cdr3_length: 14; d_call: .; j_call: TRBJ1-5; v_call: TRBV28; clone_size: .; cdr3_nt: TGTGCCATATCTGGGTGGACAGCATATCAGCCCCAGCATTTT; cdr3_aa: CAISGWTAYQPQHF
cdr3_length: 18; d_call: TRBD1; j_call: TRBJ2-1; v_call: TRBV19; clone_size: once; cdr3_nt: TGTGCCAGTAGTACACGAGAGATCCGGGACAGAATATACAATGAGCAGTTCTTC; cdr3_aa: CASSTREIRDRIYNEQFF
cdr3_length: 13; d_call: .; j_call: TRBJ1-1; v_call: TRBV2; clone_size: .; cdr3_nt: TGTGCCAGCAGTGAGGGGGCTGGGACTGAAGCTTTCTTT; cdr3_aa: CASSEGAGTEAFF
cdr3_length: 18; d_call: TRBD2; j_call: TRBJ2-1; v_call: TRBV7-2; clone_size: .; cdr3_nt: TGTGCCAGCAGCTTAAATGAGTGGCTAGCGGGAAAATGGGGTGAGCAGTTCTTC; cdr3_aa: CASSLNEWLAGKWGEQFF
cdr3_length: 13; d_call: .; j_call: TRBJ2-7; v_call: TRBV10-3; clone_size: once; cdr3_nt: TGTGCCATCACTTCGAGCGGAACCTACGAGCAGTACTTC; cdr3_aa: CAITSSGTYEQYF
cdr3_length: 15; d_call: .; j_call: TRBJ2-5; v_call: TRBV4-2; clone_size: .; cdr3_nt: TGTGCCAGCAGCCAAGATCAAGGCGGGACGAAGACCCAGTACTTC; cdr3_aa: CASSQDQGGTKTQYF
cdr3_length: 15; d_call: .; j_call: TRBJ2-2; v_call: TRBV28; clone_size: .; cdr3_nt: TGTGCCAGCAGTAGGGAGTTGGTGAACACCGGGGAGCTGTTTTTT; cdr3_aa: CASSRELVNTGELFF
cdr3_length: 16; d_call: .; j_call: TRBJ2-3; v_call: TRBV7-3; clone_size: .; cdr3_nt: TGTGCCAGCAGCCATTCCGACTTCTACAGCACAGATACGCAGTATTTT; cdr3_aa: CASSHSDFYSTDTQYF
cdr3_length: 16; d_call: TRBD2; j_call: TRBJ2-2; v_call: TRBV14; clone_size: .; cdr3_nt: TGTGCCACTTATAGCGGGACTCGGCGAGGGACCGGGGAGCTGTTTTTT; cdr3_aa: CATYSGTRRGTGELFF
cdr3_length: 19; d_call: .; j_call: TRBJ2-7; v_call: TRBV2; clone_size: .; cdr3_nt: TGTGCCAGCGGTGCCGGACAGACAATTGTTCGCGGAAACTTATACGAGCAGTACTTC; cdr3_aa: CASGAGQTIVRGNLYEQYF
cdr3_length: 15; d_call: TRBD1; j_call: TRBJ2-1; v_call: TRBV5-1; clone_size: once; cdr3_nt: TGCGCCAGTTCAAGGGGACAGGGGGCGTACAATGAGCAGTTCTTC; cdr3_aa: CASSRGQGAYNEQFF